These 19 T cell receptor beta chains share one sample of origin, sequenced in a study of Graves' ophthalmopathy and Graves' hyperthyroidism. The authors amplified TCR beta CDR3 regions from RNA transcripts. First-round RT-PCR used HTBI primers; second-round multiplex PCR followed. TCRdb reprocessed the multiplex PCR reads with MiXCR, giving one entry per CDR3 protein. Of approximately 45,000 distinct CDR3 sequences detected, over 45% appear once; the ten largest clones hold approximately 20%. Sequenced: peripheral blood. These receptors all stem from an adult man with Graves' ophthalmopathy.

The chain couples TRBV10-3 to TRBJ2-4; 10 bases fit TRBD2. V shed 6 bases, J shed 7 bases, and the junction held 9 bases outside the gene matches. The CDR3 sequence is 15 residues long. CDR1 ENHRY and CDR2 SYGVKD come from the germline V gene. The CDR3 DNA reads TGTGCCATCAGGCTAGCGGGGGATTACTCGAACATTCAGTACTTC. This sequence encodes CAIRLAGDYSNIQYF.

This clonotype has only one observation. The CDR3 region is CASSGTSRDEQFF. Here the CDR3 DNA reads TGCGCCAGCAGTGGGACTAGCAGGGATGAGCAGTTCTTC. V and J are TRBV10-2 and TRBJ2-1, with TRBD2 identical over 8 bases. Germline lookup yields CDR1 WSHSY and CDR2 SAAADI. V shed 4 bases and J 8 bases; nucleotides not matched to a gene: 4. This CDR3 region has 13 residues.

This clonotype appeared a few times. V gene TRBV7-9 combines with J gene TRBJ2-7; 8 bases fit TRBD1. V was clipped by 3 bases and J by 4 bases; unmatched bases: 2. CDR3 length: 13 amino acids. Per the germline V gene, CDR1 is SEHNR and CDR2 is FQNEAQ (reference sequence). The CDR3 here is CASSLGQEYEQYF. As DNA, the CDR3 is TGTGCCAGCAGCTTGGGACAGGAATACGAGCAGTACTTC.

For this clonotype: The junction departs from germline at one end; a sequencing error may be responsible. This chain joins TRBV19 and TRBJ1-4; TRBD1 might be the D (6 bases). The CDR3 extends over 16 amino acids. Germline V gives CDR1 LNHDA, CDR2 SQIVND (reference sequence). The CDR3 here is CASSSITGSCSEKLFF. The DNA for the CDR3 is TGCGCCAGTAGTTCCATTACAGGGAGTTGCAGTGAAAAACTGTTTTTT.

V is TRBV2 and J is TRBJ1-5, with a possible D match to TRBD1 (5 bases). The ends were cut back, 6 bases at V and 11 bases at J, with 23 bases in the middle. Per the germline V gene, CDR1 is SNHLY and CDR2 is FYNNEI. The length of the CDR3 is 15 residues. This chain's CDR3 is CASRRHGGGGETQHF. The DNA for the CDR3 is TGTGCCAGCAGGAGGCATGGCGGGGGGGGAGAGACCCAGCATTTT. Full variable domain (missing parts from reference TRBV2 and TRBJ1-5): EPEVTQTPSHQVTQMGQEVILRCVPISNHLYFYWYRQILGQKVEFLVSFYNNEISEKSEIFDDQFSVERPDGSNFTLKIRSTKLEDSAMYFCASRRHGGGGETQHFGDGTRLSIL.

V and J are TRBV2 and TRBJ1-4; the D gene is possibly TRBD1 (6 bases). With 3 bases removed from V and 4 bases from J, the gap between germline ends came to 6 bases. CDR1 and CDR2 (germline): SNHLY, FYNNEI. The CDR3 extends over 13 amino acids. CDR3 amino acids: CASSDRGNEKLFF. The DNA of the CDR3 is TGTGCCAGCAGTGACAGGGGTAATGAAAAACTGTTTTTT.

This clonotype has a handful of counts. The chain has TRBV15 and TRBJ2-7; 10 positions agree with TRBD2. CDR1 is LNHNV, CDR2 YYDKDF, per germline (reference sequence). Germline trimming cut 1 base from V and 6 bases from J; bases unmatched to any gene: 15. This CDR3 contains 18 residues. The CDR3 protein is CATSRVTEGSGRLGEQYF. Written as DNA, the CDR3 is TGTGCCACCAGCAGAGTTACGGAGGGTAGCGGGAGGTTGGGCGAGCAGTACTTC.

The J gene is TRBJ1-1, the V gene TRBV2; perhaps TRBD1 as D (6 bases). The CDR3 totals 16 residues. Trimming left V 7 bases short and J 5 bases short, with 23 bases between. Germline V CDR1 and CDR2: SNHLY, FYNNEI. This CDR3 reads CASTTGEARGGTEAFF. In DNA form, the CDR3 reads TGTGCCAGCACCACGGGTGAAGCCAGGGGTGGAACTGAAGCTTTCTTT.

The chain uses TRBV6-7 and TRBJ1-6; TRBD1 agrees at 9 bases. TRBV6-7 is recorded as an ORF, its role being uncertain. The V and J ends lost 4 bases and 10 bases, in that order; junction bases with no gene match: 11. The CDR3 is 16 residues long. CDR3 nucleotides: TGTGCCAGCAGTTTAGACAGGGGGGGACCGAGCTCACCCCTCCACTTT. As protein: CASSLDRGGPSSPLHF.

The sample holds many counts of this clonotype. V gene TRBV9 combines with J gene TRBJ2-1, with D perhaps matching TRBD2 (6 bases). Germline CDR1 and CDR2: SGDLS and YYNGEE. V gave up 2 bases and J gave up 8 bases, with 8 bases separating them. The CDR3 has 12 amino acids. The DNA for the CDR3 is TGTGCCAGCAGCGTTGCGGGGCATGAGCAGTTCTTC. It encodes CASSVAGHEQFF.

Regarding this clonotype: At one end the junction does not follow the germline gene, possibly because of a read error. The CDR3 nucleotides read TGTGCCCGCAGCATAAAGGCTTCGGGGCAGGGTTTGAGGGAGCAGTACTTC. Its protein is CARSIKASGQGLREQYF. The genes are TRBV7-3 and TRBJ2-7, with D tentatively TRBD1 or TRBD2 (5 bases each). The CDR3 covers 17 residues. The germline V gene encodes CDR1 SGHTA and CDR2 FQGTGA.

The V and J genes are TRBV30 and TRBJ1-2; TRBD1 might be the D (6 bases). V was clipped by 3 bases and J by 4 bases, with 18 bases between them. This CDR3 has 15 amino acids. Germline CDR1 and CDR2: GTSNPN and SVGIG (reference sequence). The CDR3 protein is CAWRPGHRGPYGYTF. CDR3 nucleotide sequence: TGTGCCTGGAGACCGGGACACCGGGGCCCCTATGGCTACACCTTC.

The chain recombines TRBV6-5 with TRBJ2-7; D is tentatively TRBD1 or TRBD2 (5 bases each). CDR1 MNHEY and CDR2 SVGAGI come from the germline V gene. V lost 0 bases and J 3 bases, leaving 15 bases between the germline ends. The CDR3 extends over 16 amino acids. CDR3 sequence reads: CASSYSIVSGHYEQYF. As DNA, the CDR3 is TGTGCCAGCAGTTACTCGATTGTGAGCGGACACTACGAGCAGTACTTC.

This clonotype was seen many times. This chain joins TRBV19 and TRBJ1-5; 11 bases map to TRBD1. The CDR3 is 17 amino acids. The germline V gene encodes CDR1 LNHDA and CDR2 SQIVND (reference sequence). Losses at the gene ends were 5 bases for V and 6 bases for J; bases not matched to a gene: 12. For the CDR3, the DNA is TGTGCCAGTAGTTTTCTTGGGACAGGGGGTTGGGCTCAGCCCCAGCATTTT. Translation gives CASSFLGTGGWAQPQHF.

This chain uses TRBV25-1 with TRBJ2-5, with D possibly matching TRBD2 (6 bases). This CDR3 spans 15 amino acids. Germline CDR1 reads MGHDK; CDR2 reads SYGVNS. V gave up 8 bases and J gave up 4 bases, with 20 bases separating them. Here the CDR3 reads CASVNLRDFGETQYF. CDR3 DNA: TGTGCCAGCGTTAATCTCCGGGACTTTGGAGAGACCCAGTACTTC.

A remark on this clonotype: Its ends do not fully match the called genes, so a read error is possible. CDR3 in amino acids: CASSLGGSGNAIYF. The CDR3 nucleotides read TGTGCCAGCAGCTTGGGAGGGTCTGGAAACGCCATATACTTT. J is TRBJ1-3 and V is TRBV13; no definite D call. Germline V gives CDR1 PRHDT, CDR2 FYEKMQ (reference sequence). The CDR3 has 14 residues. The complete variable domain, with remaining parts taken from reference TRBV13 and TRBJ1-3, reads AAGVIQSPRHLIKEKRETATLKCYPIPRHDTVYWYQQGPGQDPQFLISFYEKMQSDKGSIPDRFSAQQFSDYHSELNMSSLELGDSALYFCASSLGGSGNAIYFGEGSWLTVV.

This clonotype was picked up many times. The V call is TRBV5-8, the J call TRBJ1-3, with 7 bases matching TRBD1. The CDR3 consists of 15 residues. CDR1 and CDR2 (germline): SGHTS, YDEGEE. V shed 5 bases, J shed 0 bases, and the junction held 5 bases outside the gene matches. The CDR3 loop is CASSDRVLSGNTIYF. In nucleotides, the CDR3 is TGTGCCAGCAGTGACAGGGTGCTCTCTGGAAACACCATATATTTT. Together with reference TRBV5-8 and TRBJ1-3, the CDR3 gives the full variable domain: EAGVTQSPTHLIKTRGQQATLRCSPISGHTSVYWYQQALGLGLQFLLWYDEGEERNRGNFPPRFSGRQFPNYSSELNVNALELEDSALYLCASSDRVLSGNTIYFGEGSWLTVV.

This clonotype was observed at least ten times. J is TRBJ2-1 and V is TRBV24-1; D not certain. CDR1 KGHDR and CDR2 SFDVKD come from the germline V gene. Between the trimmed V and J ends, which lost 5 bases and 4 bases, there was a span of 8 bases. The CDR3 has 13 amino acids. The CDR3 loop reads CATSVTGYNEQFF. The CDR3 DNA reads TGTGCCACCAGTGTTACGGGTTACAATGAGCAGTTCTTC.

This clonotype appeared many times. V usage is TRBV6-1 and J usage is TRBJ2-5; 11 positions agree with TRBD2. Trimming cost V 5 bases and J 5 bases; bases outside gene matches: 10. Germline V CDR1 and CDR2: MNHNS, SASEGT. This CDR3 is built from 16 residues. The CDR3 DNA follows: TGTGCCAGCAGTATCACCCCGACTAGCGGGATGGAGACCCAGTACTTC. The encoded protein is CASSITPTSGMETQYF.